Below are 5 T cell receptor beta chains sequenced from a single sample in a study of blood T cell repertoires in COVID-19. Produced via immunoSEQ multiplex PCR; TCRdb's table is partial and in-frame only. The table shows fewer than 400,000 clones, with more than 90% occurring only once. Sequencing input: PBMCs or T cells enriched from blood (not recorded which). The receptor set was obtained from a woman in her twenties or thirties who had been exposed to COVID-19.

V and J are TRBV5-6 and TRBJ1-1; D not certain. Trimming removed 4 bases at V and 0 bases at J, with 16 bases between. Per the germline V gene, CDR1 is SGHDT and CDR2 is YYEEEE. The CDR3 extends over 16 amino acids. CDR3 sequence reads: CASSPGVRAMNTEAFF. The CDR3 bases are TGTGCCAGCAGCCCCGGAGTGAGGGCGATGAACACTGAAGCTTTCTTT.

This rearrangement joins TRBV6-2 or TRBV6-3 to TRBJ2-1; 9 bases are a match to TRBD2. With 2 bases clipped from V and 7 bases from J, the junction kept 15 bases outside the gene matches. The germline V gene has CDR1 MNHEY and CDR2 SVGEGT. The CDR3 has 18 residues. The CDR3 region has the DNA TGTGCCAGCAGTTACGCCGGGGGGGCTAGCGGGGTCCGAAATGAGCAGTTCTTC. Translated, it gives CASSYAGGASGVRNEQFF.

The CDR3 region is CASSFGTSYGEQYF. CDR3 coding DNA: TGTGCCAGCAGCTTTGGGACTAGCTATGGCGAGCAGTACTTC. The chain employs TRBV7-8 and TRBJ2-7; 9 bases agree with TRBD2. Germline V gives CDR1 SGHVS, CDR2 FQNEAQ. V shed 3 bases and J 6 bases; nucleotides not matched to a gene: 6. CDR3 size: 14 residues.

This clone was seen a single time. The chain is built from TRBV5-4 and TRBJ2-5, with D perhaps TRBD2 (5 bases). CDR3 length: 12 amino acids. The ends were cut back, 4 bases at V and 2 bases at J, with 6 bases in the middle. Germline V gene sequence: CDR1 SGHNT, CDR2 YYREEE (reference sequence). CDR3 bases: TGTGCCAGCAGCCTAGCTCAAGAGACCCAGTACTTC. It is translated as CASSLAQETQYF.

The chain employs TRBV4-3 and TRBJ2-3; D not certain. The V and J ends lost 0 bases and 1 base respectively, with 8 bases between them. The CDR3 is made up of 15 amino acids. Germline lookup yields CDR1 LGHNA and CDR2 YSLEER. Here the CDR3 DNA reads TGCGCCAGCAGCCAAGATAATGGAGGCACAGATACGCAGTATTTT. Amino acid sequence: CASSQDNGGTDTQYF.